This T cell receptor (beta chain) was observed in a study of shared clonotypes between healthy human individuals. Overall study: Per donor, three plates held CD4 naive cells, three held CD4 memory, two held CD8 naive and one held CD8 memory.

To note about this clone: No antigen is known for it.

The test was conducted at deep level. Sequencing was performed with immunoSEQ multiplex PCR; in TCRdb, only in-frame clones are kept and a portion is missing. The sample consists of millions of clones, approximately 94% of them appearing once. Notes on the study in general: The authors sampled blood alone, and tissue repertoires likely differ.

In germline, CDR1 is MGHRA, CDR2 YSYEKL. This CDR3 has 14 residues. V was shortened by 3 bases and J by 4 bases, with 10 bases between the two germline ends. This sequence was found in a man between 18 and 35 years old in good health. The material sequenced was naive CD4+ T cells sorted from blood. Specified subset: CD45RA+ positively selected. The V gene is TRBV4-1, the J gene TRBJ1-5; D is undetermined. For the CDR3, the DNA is TGCGCCAGCAGCCACACAGAAGCGAATCAGCCCCAGCATTTT. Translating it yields CASSHTEANQPQHF.